Following are 26 T cell receptor beta chains from one sample sequenced in a study of blood T cell repertoires in COVID-19. The method was immunoSEQ multiplex PCR; TCRdb's version includes in-frame clones alone and lacks a portion of them. This sample has about 220,000 clones, with more than 65% found just once. Sequenced material: peripheral blood. These receptors were collected from a woman aged 30 to 39 who had recovered from COVID-19.

The chain joins TRBV30 to TRBJ1-4, with 9 bases that match TRBD1. V was pared by 3 bases and J by 5 bases, with 4 bases of the junction left unmatched. CDR3 length: 14 residues. Germline values: CDR1 GTSNPN, CDR2 SVGIG (reference sequence). The CDR3 protein is CAWSAGTGNEKLFF. As DNA, the CDR3 is TGTGCCTGGAGCGCCGGGACAGGGAATGAAAAACTGTTTTTT. Filled out from reference TRBV30 and TRBJ1-4, the complete variable domain reads SQTIHQWPATLVQPVGSPLSLECTVEGTSNPNLYWYRQAAGRGLQLLFYSVGIGQISSEVPQNLSASRPQDRQFILSSKKLLLSDSGFYLCAWSAGTGNEKLFFGSGTQLSVL.

The rearrangement joins TRBV9 to TRBJ2-7, with TRBD2 matching over 10 bases. The germline V gene has CDR1 SGDLS and CDR2 YYNGEE. This CDR3 contains 15 residues. V lost 3 bases to trimming and J lost 0 bases; unmatched junction nucleotides: 3. The chain's CDR3 is CASSEGLADSYEQYF. The DNA of the CDR3 is TGTGCCAGCAGCGAAGGACTAGCGGACTCCTACGAGCAGTACTTC.

The chain combines TRBV21-1 with TRBJ2-3; TRBD2, the table's D call, lacks a check against the DNA. TRBV21-1 is reported as a pseudogene. CDR3 length: 20 residues. Here the CDR3 DNA reads TGTGCCAGCAGCAAAGTTGCGGGAGGGCCATTGGTCGAAGGCACAGATACGCAGTATTTT. Its protein is CASSKVAGGPLVEGTDTQYF.

The J gene is TRBJ2-1, the V gene TRBV27; D perhaps matches TRBD2 (6 bases). The CDR3 consists of 16 residues. Trimming cost V 1 base and J 0 bases, with 10 bases left between them. CDR1 is MNHEY, CDR2 SMNVEV, per germline (reference sequence). The chain's CDR3 is CASSLYGGSSYNEQFF. The CDR3 DNA follows: TGTGCCAGCAGTTTATATGGGGGGAGCTCCTACAATGAGCAGTTCTTC.

This chain joins TRBV18 and TRBJ2-2; D perhaps matches TRBD2 (5 bases). Trimming took off 2 bases at V and 5 bases at J, with 6 bases between the two ends. Germline CDR1 KGHSH, CDR2 LQKENI. This CDR3 contains 13 residues. The CDR3 DNA follows: TGTGCCAGCTCACCAGGCGGGACCGGGGAGCTGTTTTTT. It encodes CASSPGGTGELFF.

This clone was detected only a few times. The chain joins TRBV19 to TRBJ1-2; the match to TRBD1 covers 7 bases. Trimming cost V 1 base and J 5 bases; bases outside gene matches: 4. There are 14 residues in the CDR3. The germline CDR1 and CDR2 sequences are LNHDA and SQIVND (reference sequence). The CDR3 nucleotides read TGTGCCAGTAGTATAGGACAGGGAAGTTATGGCTACACCTTC. This encodes CASSIGQGSYGYTF.

The chain uses TRBV29-1 and TRBJ1-4; 8 bases match TRBD1. Trimming took 6 bases from V and 2 from J; bases not matched to a gene: 2. The germline CDR1 and CDR2 sequences are SQVTM and ANQGSEA. This CDR3 region has 13 residues. CDR3 nucleotide sequence: TGCAGCGTCCGGACAGGGACTAATGAAAAACTGTTTTTT. Translating gives CSVRTGTNEKLFF.

The chain couples TRBV27 to TRBJ2-1; 7 bases are shared with TRBD1. V shed 7 bases and J 0 bases; nucleotides not matched to a gene: 12. Germline CDR1 reads MNHEY; CDR2 reads SMNVEV (reference sequence). CDR3 length: 17 residues. The CDR3 region has the DNA TGTGCCAGCAAGAAACACAGGGGCTTAAGCTCCTACAATGAGCAGTTCTTC. As protein: CASKKHRGLSSYNEQFF.

The CDR3 protein is CASSFRLASYEQYF. Here the CDR3 DNA reads TGTGCCAGCAGCTTTAGGCTAGCTTCCTACGAGCAGTACTTC. The J gene is TRBJ2-7, the V gene TRBV11-2; TRBD2 is a possible D gene (5 bases). Deletions cut 3 bases from V and 1 base from J, with 10 bases between. This CDR3 is built from 14 residues. The germline CDR1 and CDR2 sequences are SGHAT and FQNNGV.

V gene TRBV6-1 combines with J gene TRBJ2-7, with TRBD2 matching 7 bases. The CDR3 has 16 residues. Looked up from germline, CDR1 is MNHNS and CDR2 is SASEGT. V shed 2 bases and J 4 bases; nucleotides not matched to a gene: 11. The CDR3 loop is CASSEIGRDYLYEQYF. The CDR3 coding sequence is TGTGCCAGCAGTGAAATAGGGCGGGACTACCTTTACGAGCAGTACTTC.

The V and J genes are TRBV6-1 and TRBJ2-1; possibly TRBD2 for D (6 bases). Germline CDR1 and CDR2: MNHNS and SASEGT. This CDR3 is 16 amino acids long. Trimming left V 0 bases short and J 5 bases short, with 14 bases between. The CDR3 DNA reads as TGTGCCAGCAGTGAAGCGCCCGGCGGGATCAACAATGAGCAGTTCTTC. Amino acids: CASSEAPGGINNEQFF.

V gene TRBV28 combines with J gene TRBJ1-4; 7 bases fit TRBD1. The CDR3 covers 16 residues. CDR1 and CDR2 from the germline V gene are MDHEN and SYDVKM. V dropped 7 bases and J dropped 0; count of bases not matched to a gene: 8. The CDR3, as DNA: TGTGCCAGCATTAACAGGGGCGGATCAACTAATGAAAAACTGTTTTTT. Protein sequence: CASINRGGSTNEKLFF. Together with reference TRBV28 and TRBJ1-4, the CDR3 gives the full variable domain: DVKVTQSSRYLVKRTGEKVFLECVQDMDHENMFWYRQDPGLGLRLIYFSYDVKMKEKGDIPEGYSVSREKKERFSLILESASTNQTSMYLCASINRGGSTNEKLFFGSGTQLSVL.

This sequence joins TRBV28 and TRBJ1-3; D is perhaps TRBD1 (6 bases). Trimming shortened V by 5 bases and J by 4 bases, and 18 bases separated the two germline ends. Germline lookup yields CDR1 MDHEN and CDR2 SYDVKM. The CDR3 has 16 residues. The CDR3 spells CASSPPQGRWGNTIYF. CDR3 coding DNA: TGTGCCAGCAGTCCACCACAGGGAAGGTGGGGAAACACCATATATTTT.

The chain uses TRBV21-1 and TRBJ2-2; the D call in the table, TRBD2, was not verified against the DNA. TRBV21-1 is labeled a pseudogene. CDR3 length: 18 amino acids. This CDR3 reads CASSGEVIRGANTGELFF. As DNA, the CDR3 is TGTGCCAGCAGCGGAGAGGTGATTCGGGGGGCGAACACCGGGGAGCTGTTTTTT.

The chain uses TRBV11-2 and TRBJ2-4, with a tentative D call TRBD2 (7 bases). V was trimmed by 5 bases and J by 7 bases, leaving 18 bases between them. This CDR3 is built from 15 residues. The V gene's germline CDR1 is SGHAT and CDR2 FQNNGV. The CDR3 DNA reads TGTGCCAGCAGCCCCCTAATAGGGGGGGGGAACATTCAGTACTTC. This codes for CASSPLIGGGNIQYF. Together with reference TRBV11-2 and TRBJ2-4, the CDR3 gives the full variable domain: EAGVAQSPRYKIIEKRQSVAFWCNPISGHATLYWYQQILGQGPKLLIQFQNNGVVDDSQLPKDRFSAERLKGVDSTLKIQPAKLEDSAVYLCASSPLIGGGNIQYFGAGTRLSVL.

This chain connects TRBV3-1 (or the pseudogene TRBV3-2) to TRBJ2-1; TRBD2 aligns across 9 bases. CDR1 and CDR2 (germline): LGHDT, YNNKEL (reference sequence). The V gene end was trimmed by 6 bases and the J gene end by 6 bases; junction bases not matched to a gene: 9. The CDR3 consists of 15 residues. CDR3 DNA: TGTGCCAGCAGTCTGACTAGCGGTGGGGGCAATGAGCAGTTCTTC. It codes for CASSLTSGGGNEQFF.

This rearrangement joins TRBV7-9 to TRBJ2-3; 8 nucleotides line up with TRBD1. Trimming at V came to 2 bases and at J to 2 bases, leaving 6 bases not matched to a gene. The germline CDR1 and CDR2 sequences are SEHNR and FQNEAQ (reference sequence). This CDR3 contains 16 residues. CDR3 in amino acids: CASSLRGQGSTDTQYF. The DNA for the CDR3 is TGTGCCAGCAGCTTAAGAGGACAGGGATCCACAGATACGCAGTATTTT.

The chain links TRBV7-9 to TRBJ2-2, with TRBD1 identical over 7 bases. The CDR3 covers 15 residues. The J segment lost 3 bases and the V segment lost 10 bases, leaving 11 bases of the junction unmatched. Per the germline V gene, CDR1 is SEHNR and CDR2 is FQNEAQ (reference sequence). CDR3 bases: TGTGCCACTAGGCCGGGGACAGAATACACCGGGGAGCTGTTTTTT. It translates to CATRPGTEYTGELFF.

The chain carries TRBV28 and TRBJ2-7, with a weak D call TRBD1 (5 bases). Germline V lookup: CDR1 MDHEN, CDR2 SYDVKM. Deletions cut 7 bases from V and 3 bases from J, with 10 bases between. There are 12 residues in the CDR3. The chain's CDR3 is CASNPRGYEQYF. CDR3 DNA: TGTGCCAGCAACCCTAGGGGCTACGAGCAGTACTTC.

The chain carries TRBV11-2 and TRBJ2-1, with D maybe TRBD1 (6 bases). V lost 6 bases to trimming and J lost 6 bases, with 18 bases between them. Germline values: CDR1 SGHAT, CDR2 FQNNGV. CDR3 length: 15 residues. CDR3 coding DNA: TGTGCCAGCAGTCAAGCCGGCAGGGGCCTCAATGAGCAGTTCTTC. Protein: CASSQAGRGLNEQFF.

The genes are TRBV7-3 and TRBJ1-2; the D gene is possibly TRBD1 (6 bases). Germline V lookup: CDR1 SGHTA, CDR2 FQGTGA. This CDR3 has 15 residues. V lost 5 bases and J 4 bases, leaving 17 bases between the germline ends. The CDR3 DNA reads TGTGCCAGCAGCACGGGACCGGGAGGGGGCTATGGCTACACCTTC. This translates into CASSTGPGGGYGYTF.

The CDR3 sequence is CASSDGGNTEAFF. As DNA, the CDR3 is TGCGCCAGCAGTGACGGGGGGAACACTGAAGCTTTCTTT. The chain recombines TRBV10-1 with TRBJ1-1, with D perhaps matching TRBD1 (5 bases). Germline-derived CDR1 and CDR2 are WNHNN and SYGVQD (reference sequence). V lost 3 bases to trimming and J lost 1 base, with 6 bases between them. The CDR3 totals 13 residues.

The chain is built from TRBV10-2 and TRBJ1-1, with 9 positions matching TRBD1. CDR1 WSHSY and CDR2 SAAADI come from the germline V gene. With V trimmed by 2 bases and J by 1 base, 5 bases remained unmatched. The CDR3 loop spans 16 amino acids. CDR3 loop: CASSEGQGIGNTEAFF. The DNA for the CDR3 is TGCGCCAGCAGTGAGGGACAGGGGATAGGGAACACTGAAGCTTTCTTT.

V and J are TRBV19 and TRBJ1-1, with 9 bases fitting TRBD1. The CDR3 is made up of 14 amino acids. J was trimmed by 5 bases and V by 7 bases; bases with no gene match: 8. Germline lookup yields CDR1 LNHDA and CDR2 SQIVND (reference sequence). CDR3 in amino acids: CASIRTGVETEAFF. The DNA of the CDR3 is TGTGCCAGTATAAGGACAGGGGTTGAGACTGAAGCTTTCTTT.

V is TRBV6-1 and J is TRBJ2-1; the match to TRBD2 covers 7 bases. The V and J ends lost 2 bases and 0 bases, in that order; junction bases with no gene match: 4. Germline V gives CDR1 MNHNS, CDR2 SASEGT. This CDR3 is built from 16 residues. CDR3 residues: CASSEKGGGSYNEQFF. CDR3 coding DNA: TGTGCCAGCAGTGAAAAGGGCGGGGGCTCCTACAATGAGCAGTTCTTC.

The genes are TRBV6-2 or TRBV6-3 and TRBJ1-1; D unresolved. With 0 bases removed from V and 0 bases from J, the gap between germline ends came to 17 bases. The germline gives CDR1 MNHEY, CDR2 SVGEGT. The CDR3 covers 18 residues. CDR3 nucleotide sequence: TGTGCCAGCAGTTACTCGTTCAGGTCATCCAGTGTGAACACTGAAGCTTTCTTT. Translating gives CASSYSFRSSSVNTEAFF.